The 18 T cell receptor beta chains reported below all come from one sample, sequenced in a study of T cell responses to AZD1222 COVID-19 vaccine. Clones were read by immunoSEQ multiplex PCR, and TCRdb kept only the in-frame ones, dropping some. This sample has 110,000 or so clones, with around 90% found just once. The specimen was peripheral blood, collected on day 0 of AZD1222 vaccination. The receptors were gathered from an adult in good health.

The count of this clone is one. The V call is TRBV27, the J call TRBJ1-5; D remains unclear. In germline, CDR1 is MNHEY, CDR2 SMNVEV (reference sequence). The V gene lost 8 bases and the J gene lost 0 bases, with 8 bases spanning the gap. The length of the CDR3 is 13 residues. The DNA for the CDR3 is TGTGCCAGCCGCGGGCTTAGCAATCAGCCCCAGCATTTT. Residues: CASRGLSNQPQHF.

This clone was seen a handful of times. The sample holds other DNA sequences that translate to the same CDR3. This chain links TRBV12-5 with TRBJ1-1; D is unclear. The CDR3 consists of 15 residues. Trimming stripped 0 bases from V and 1 base from J, with 9 bases between. CDR1 LGHNT and CDR2 FRNRAP come from the germline V gene. The chain's CDR3 is CASGLVLGRNTEAFF. CDR3 in DNA: TGTGCTAGTGGTTTGGTACTGGGCCGGAACACTGAAGCTTTCTTT.

The chain combines TRBV6-5 with TRBJ2-1; TRBD2 matches 13 bases. Germline V gene lookup returns CDR1 MNHEY and CDR2 SVGAGI. The CDR3 consists of 15 residues. V dropped 4 bases and J dropped 7; count of bases not matched to a gene: 4. CDR3 coding DNA: TGTGCCAGCAGTTCCAGACTAGCGGGAGGAAATGAGCAGTTCTTC. This codes for CASSSRLAGGNEQFF.

The rearrangement joins TRBV28 to TRBJ2-5, with D possibly TRBD2 on 7 matching bases. CDR1 and CDR2 (germline): MDHEN, SYDVKM. The CDR3 is 14 amino acids. V dropped 1 base and J dropped 4 bases, with 10 bases sitting between them. CDR3 amino acids: CASSLLGGGETQYF. The CDR3, as DNA: TGTGCCAGCAGTTTATTAGGGGGGGGAGAGACCCAGTACTTC.

CDR3 region: CASSSQRPPYNEQFF. CDR3 nucleotide sequence: TGTGCCAGTAGTTCCCAGAGGCCCCCGTACAATGAGCAGTTCTTC. V gene TRBV19 combines with J gene TRBJ2-1; D is unclear. V lost 5 bases and J lost 4, with 15 bases in between. From germline, CDR1 is LNHDA and CDR2 SQIVND (reference sequence). The CDR3 length is 15 residues.

The chain has TRBV19 and TRBJ2-2, with D perhaps TRBD1 (6 bases). The germline V and J ends were trimmed by 5 bases and 2 bases, with 18 bases remaining between them. CDR3 length: 17 residues. Germline values: CDR1 LNHDA, CDR2 SQIVND (reference sequence). The CDR3 sequence is CASSWPPWGTNTGELFF. The CDR3 coding sequence is TGTGCCAGTAGTTGGCCCCCCTGGGGGACAAACACCGGGGAGCTGTTTTTT.

The chain links TRBV19 to TRBJ2-3; 8 bases align to TRBD2. V gave up 5 bases and J gave up 5 bases; unmatched junction bases: 6. Per germline, CDR1 LNHDA and CDR2 SQIVND (reference sequence). The CDR3 loop spans 14 amino acids. The DNA of the CDR3 is TGTGCCAGTAGTCAAGCGGGAGAGGGAGATACGCAGTATTTT. Translating gives CASSQAGEGDTQYF.

This chain joins TRBV10-1 and TRBJ1-4, with D perhaps TRBD1 (5 bases). The V and J ends lost 3 bases and 8 bases respectively, with 16 bases between them. The CDR3 totals 15 residues. Germline lookup yields CDR1 WNHNN and CDR2 SYGVQD (reference sequence). The CDR3 is CASSDGQGGREKLFF. Written as DNA, the CDR3 is TGCGCCAGCAGTGATGGGCAGGGCGGTCGCGAAAAACTGTTTTTT.

This clone occurred a few times. The chain uses TRBV3-1 (or the pseudogene TRBV3-2) and TRBJ1-2; D gene unclear. V was pared by 6 bases and J by 7 bases, with 15 bases between. This CDR3 spans 13 amino acids. Germline V CDR1 and CDR2: LGHDT, YNNKEL (reference sequence). The CDR3 region has the DNA TGTGCCAGCAGATCGGATGATCCGATTGGCTACACCTTC. It translates to CASRSDDPIGYTF.

This chain joins TRBV5-1 and TRBJ1-4; D is undetermined. V lost 0 bases, J lost 3 bases, and 9 bases lay in between. The CDR3 loop spans 15 amino acids. Germline V gene data show CDR1 as SGHRS and CDR2 as YFSETQ. The CDR3 sequence is CASSLAGGPNEKLFF. The DNA for the CDR3 is TGCGCCAGCAGCTTGGCCGGCGGACCTAATGAAAAACTGTTTTTT. Drawing the rest from reference TRBV5-1 and TRBJ1-4, the complete variable domain is KAGVTQTPRYLIKTRGQQVTLSCSPISGHRSVSWYQQTPGQGLQFLFEYFSETQRNKGNFPGRFSGRQFSNSRSEMNVSTLELGDSALYLCASSLAGGPNEKLFFGSGTQLSVL.

The V and J genes are TRBV6-6 and TRBJ1-6; unclear D gene. V shed 5 bases and J shed 7 bases, with 12 bases lying between them. This CDR3 has 14 residues. Looked up from germline, CDR1 is MNHNY and CDR2 is SVGAGI (reference sequence). CDR3 amino acids: CASSAIPRNSPLHF. DNA of the CDR3: TGTGCCAGCAGTGCAATACCTCGGAATTCACCCCTCCACTTT.

The chain has TRBV7-2 and TRBJ2-7, with TRBD2 identical over 8 bases. CDR3 length equals 13 residues. The V segment lost 1 base and the J segment 6 bases; nucleotides outside the gene matches: 2. The germline gives CDR1 SGHTA, CDR2 FQGNSA. The CDR3 spells CASSLVRGGEQYF. The CDR3 DNA follows: TGTGCCAGCAGCTTAGTCCGGGGGGGCGAGCAGTACTTC.

This clone was counted between two and nine times. The chain combines TRBV3-1 (or the pseudogene TRBV3-2) with TRBJ1-1, with D uncertain. CDR1 is LGHDT, CDR2 YNNKEL, per germline (reference sequence). The ends were cut back, 5 bases at V and 5 bases at J, with 15 bases in the middle. The CDR3 totals 14 residues. The CDR3 DNA sequence: TGTGCCAGCAGCTCCCAGAGAGCGGCGACTGAAGCTTTCTTT. Its protein product is CASSSQRAATEAFF.

The chain carries TRBV6-5 and TRBJ1-3; D remains ambiguous. The V gene lost 7 bases and the J gene lost 4 bases, with 11 bases spanning the gap. CDR1 is MNHEY, CDR2 SVGAGI, per germline. The CDR3 is made up of 13 amino acids. DNA for the CDR3: TGTGCCAGCACCCAACCCTCCGGAAACACCATATATTTT. Protein: CASTQPSGNTIYF.

The chain couples TRBV24-1 to TRBJ2-2; D gene uncertain. CDR3 length equals 16 residues. CDR1 and CDR2 (germline): KGHDR, SFDVKD. The V end lost 6 bases, the J end lost 5 bases, and 18 bases lay between the germline ends. The CDR3 spells CATSSSGWSETGELFF. CDR3 nucleotide sequence: TGTGCCACCAGTTCGTCAGGTTGGTCGGAGACCGGGGAGCTGTTTTTT.

This sequence joins TRBV10-3 and TRBJ2-7; tentatively, D is TRBD2 (7 bases). Germline loops: CDR1 ENHRY, CDR2 SYGVKD. The V and J ends lost 6 bases and 5 bases respectively, with 23 bases between them. The length of the CDR3 is 16 residues. DNA for the CDR3: TGTGCCATCAGAAAGGATCAAGGGGGGGAAAGGGACGAGCAGTACTTC. It specifies CAIRKDQGGERDEQYF.

This chain links TRBV6-5 with TRBJ2-7, with 9 bases fitting TRBD1. The junction had 2 bases not matched to a gene; V was cut back by 7 bases and J by 4 bases. The CDR3 covers 12 residues. Germline CDR1 reads MNHEY; CDR2 reads SVGAGI. As DNA, the CDR3 is TGTGCCAGCAAAGACAGGGGGTACGAGCAGTACTTC. Translated, it gives CASKDRGYEQYF.

J is TRBJ2-5 and V is TRBV14; 7 bases fit TRBD1. The trim removed 0 bases at V and 5 bases at J, leaving 6 bases unmatched. Germline V gives CDR1 SGHDN, CDR2 FVKESK. There are 15 residues in the CDR3. The CDR3, as DNA: TGTGCCAGCAGCCAAGAGACAGGGATCGTGGAGACCCAGTACTTC. Its translation: CASSQETGIVETQYF.